The clone carrying this T cell receptor (beta chain) is termed medium-sized. Deletions cut 4 bases from V and 0 bases from J, with 10 bases between. The CDR3 loop spans 14 amino acids. CDR1 and CDR2 from the germline V gene are SGDLS and YYNGEE. Samples each supplied around 580 ng of bulk tumor genomic DNA as template. Several biopsies per primary tumor, spaced far apart, were taken during surgery. Surgery that was curative in intent was performed on patients with untreated, newly diagnosed non-small cell lung cancer. Amplifying TCR beta CDR3 involved multiplex PCR carried out with 32 V and 13 J primers. TCRdb re-called the multiplex PCR reads through MiXCR, storing one row per CDR3 protein. The data contain about 15,000 distinct CDR3 sequences, around 30% of them singletons. The sample comes from a study of immune heterogeneity within non-small cell lung tumors.

Sequencing was done on a sample of lung tumor tissue. The chain recombines TRBV9 with TRBJ1-1; the D gene is possibly TRBD1 (5 bases). The clonotype originates from a woman between 50 and 59 years old with non-small cell lung cancer. This CDR3 reads CASSPWGVNTEAFF. Written as DNA, the CDR3 is TGTGCCAGCAGCCCCTGGGGGGTGAACACTGAAGCTTTCTTT.